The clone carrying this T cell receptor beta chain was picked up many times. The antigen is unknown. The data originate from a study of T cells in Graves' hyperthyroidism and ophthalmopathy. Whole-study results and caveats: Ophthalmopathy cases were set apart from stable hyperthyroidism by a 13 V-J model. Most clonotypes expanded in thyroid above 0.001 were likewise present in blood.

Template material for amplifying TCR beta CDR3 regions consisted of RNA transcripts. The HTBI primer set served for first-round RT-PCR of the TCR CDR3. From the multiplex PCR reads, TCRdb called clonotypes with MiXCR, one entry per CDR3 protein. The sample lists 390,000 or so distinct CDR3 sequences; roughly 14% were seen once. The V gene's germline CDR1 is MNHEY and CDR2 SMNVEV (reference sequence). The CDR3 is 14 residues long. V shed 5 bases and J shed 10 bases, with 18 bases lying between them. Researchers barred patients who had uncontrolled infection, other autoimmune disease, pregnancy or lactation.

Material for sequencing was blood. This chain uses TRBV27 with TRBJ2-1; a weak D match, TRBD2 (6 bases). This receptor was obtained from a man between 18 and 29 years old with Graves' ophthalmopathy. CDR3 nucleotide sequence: TGTGCCAGCAGTCTGTACAGCGAGGGACTGGAGCAGTTCTTC. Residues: CASSLYSEGLEQFF.